The sequence of this T cell receptor (beta chain) was determined in a study of T cells in Graves' hyperthyroidism and ophthalmopathy. Study observations and caveats: The model anticipated ophthalmopathy a median approximately 6.7 months pre-onset. Stable hyperthyroidism and ophthalmopathy were separated using 13 V-J signatures.

Germline V gene lookup returns CDR1 MNHNS and CDR2 SASEGT. CDR3 length: 15 amino acids. Trimming removed 6 bases from V and 5 bases from J; junction bases left unmatched: 9. The source material, RNA transcripts, was used to amplify TCR beta CDR3 regions. First-round RT-PCR targeting the TCR CDR3 was performed with the HTBI primer set. One entry per CDR3 protein results from TCRdb running MiXCR on the multiplex PCR reads. The sample consists of 660,000 or so distinct CDR3 sequences, roughly 45% of them appearing once. Researchers barred patients who had uncontrolled infection, other autoimmune disease, pregnancy or lactation. Diagnostic decisions used clinical symptoms, serum thyroxine and TRAb, thyroid ultrasound and orbital computed tomography. As for this clonotype: The antigen is not known.

The chain recombines TRBV6-1 with TRBJ1-5, with 8 bases matching TRBD1. The receptor was isolated from an adult man with Graves' disease, either hyperthyroidism or ophthalmopathy (not recorded which). The specimen sequenced was peripheral blood or thyroid tissue (not recorded which). CDR3: CASSGQGGLYQPQHF. The DNA for the CDR3 is TGTGCCAGCAGCGGACAGGGCGGCCTTTATCAGCCCCAGCATTTT.